The 20 T cell receptor beta chains below all came from one sample that was sequenced in a study of blood T cell repertoires in COVID-19. The table came from immunoSEQ multiplex PCR; TCRdb's copy has only in-frame clones and leaves some out. The sample shows over 50,000 clones, about 93% of them seen only once. Sequenced: peripheral blood. The receptors stem from a human donor with active COVID-19. The donor label of this sample is uncertain.

V is TRBV7-2 and J is TRBJ1-6; the match to TRBD1 covers 8 bases. This CDR3 spans 18 amino acids. The junction had 12 bases not matched to a gene; V was cut back by 1 base and J by 7 bases. CDR1 is SGHTA, CDR2 FQGNSA, per germline. DNA of the CDR3: TGTGCCAGCAGCTTAGACGGGCCCTGGACAGGGTGGAATTCACCCCTCCACTTT. Amino acid sequence: CASSLDGPWTGWNSPLHF.

This chain uses TRBV6-2 or TRBV6-3 with TRBJ2-5, with D uncertain. V was clipped by 2 bases and J by 4 bases, with 11 bases between them. CDR1 is MNHEY, CDR2 SVGEGT, per germline. The CDR3 has 14 residues. CDR3: CASSYGLVRETQYF. CDR3 DNA: TGTGCCAGCAGTTACGGTCTGGTGAGAGAGACCCAGTACTTC.

The chain links TRBV7-8 to TRBJ2-3, with D possibly TRBD2 on 6 matching bases. The CDR3 loop spans 15 amino acids. V was cut by 3 bases and J by 1 base, with 11 bases left in between. The germline gives CDR1 SGHVS, CDR2 FQNEAQ. The CDR3 DNA follows: TGTGCCAGCAGCTTGGGGACTGTTCGCACAGATACGCAGTATTTT. Its translation is CASSLGTVRTDTQYF.

The V call is TRBV5-1, the J call TRBJ1-3; D remains unclear. Germline values: CDR1 SGHRS, CDR2 YFSETQ. CDR3 length equals 15 residues. Deletions cut 0 bases from V and 0 bases from J, with 7 bases between. CDR3 amino acids: CASSLGSASGNTIYF. The CDR3 bases are TGCGCCAGCAGCTTGGGGAGTGCCTCTGGAAACACCATATATTTT.

This clone was detected only once. The chain employs TRBV27 and TRBJ2-7; 8 positions agree with TRBD1. V dropped 4 bases and J dropped 3; count of bases not matched to a gene: 8. In germline, CDR1 is MNHEY, CDR2 SMNVEV (reference sequence). CDR3 length equals 15 residues. As DNA, the CDR3 is TGTGCCAGCAGTTCCCGGACAGGGCCGTTCTACGAGCAGTACTTC. Amino acid sequence: CASSSRTGPFYEQYF.

The chain has TRBV27 and TRBJ2-7, with 11 bases fitting TRBD2. This CDR3 is built from 16 residues. The V and J ends lost 5 bases and 6 bases, in that order; junction bases with no gene match: 12. Germline V gene data show CDR1 as MNHEY and CDR2 as SMNVEV (reference sequence). CDR3 protein: CASSLLAGAAPGEQYF. As DNA, the CDR3 is TGTGCCAGCAGTCTACTAGCGGGAGCTGCCCCGGGCGAGCAGTACTTC.

The chain combines TRBV19 with TRBJ1-2; D gene uncertain. The CDR3 loop spans 13 amino acids. With 7 bases removed from V and 6 bases from J, the gap between germline ends came to 15 bases. CDR1 is LNHDA and CDR2 is SQIVND in the germline V gene (reference sequence). CDR3 bases: TGTGCCAGTACTACCGACTGGGTACATGGCTACACCTTC. Its translation: CASTTDWVHGYTF.

The chain's CDR3 is CASSDLDTVLFF. Here the CDR3 DNA reads TGTGCCAGCAGTGACTTAGACACCGTTCTGTTCTTC. The genes are TRBV25-1 and TRBJ2-1; D call uncertain. Germline-derived CDR1 and CDR2 are MGHDK and SYGVNS. The ends were cut back, 3 bases at V and 15 bases at J, with 15 bases in the middle. This CDR3 is 12 amino acids long.

The rearrangement uses TRBV19 and TRBJ2-5, with 8 bases that match TRBD1. V lost 3 bases, J lost 3 bases, and 3 bases stayed unmatched. Germline V lookup: CDR1 LNHDA, CDR2 SQIVND (reference sequence). The CDR3 loop spans 14 amino acids. The CDR3 coding sequence is TGTGCCAGTAGTATTCGGGGACAGGAAGAGACCCAGTACTTC. Its translation: CASSIRGQEETQYF.

The CDR3 nucleotides are TGTGCCAGCAGGCCTCCCGGGTCGGCTAACTATGGCTACACCTTC. Protein product: CASRPPGSANYGYTF. The J gene is TRBJ1-2, the V gene TRBV7-2; D remains unclear. CDR1 SGHTA and CDR2 FQGNSA come from the germline V gene. The CDR3 sequence is 15 residues long. The V and J ends lost 6 bases and 0 bases respectively, with 14 bases between them. The variable domain in full, completed from reference TRBV7-2 and TRBJ1-2, reads GAGVSQSPSNKVTEKGKDVELRCDPISGHTALYWYRQSLGQGLEFLIYFQGNSAPDKSGLPSDRFSAERTGGSVSTLTIQRTQQEDSAVYLCASRPPGSANYGYTFGSGTRLTVV.

The V gene is TRBV6-1, the J gene TRBJ2-1, with D possibly matching TRBD2 (5 bases). V was trimmed by 2 bases and J by 6 bases, leaving 11 bases between them. CDR1 is MNHNS, CDR2 SASEGT, per germline. The CDR3 extends over 14 amino acids. DNA for the CDR3: TGTGCCAGCAGTGAAATTCCGGGGTTCAATGAGCAGTTCTTC. It encodes CASSEIPGFNEQFF.

The chain carries TRBV18 and TRBJ1-1; no clear D. Germline loops: CDR1 KGHSH, CDR2 LQKENI. The CDR3 totals 15 residues. V was trimmed by 1 base and J by 4 bases, leaving 13 bases between them. The CDR3 DNA follows: TGTGCCAGCTCACCACTCCCGCCCCGTAGCACTGAAGCTTTCTTT. It yields the protein CASSPLPPRSTEAFF.

CDR3 DNA: TGTGCCAGTAGTATCGAGGGGACATCTGGAAACACCATATATTTT. Protein sequence: CASSIEGTSGNTIYF. V and J are TRBV19 and TRBJ1-3, with D possibly matching TRBD1 (6 bases). Germline CDR1 reads LNHDA; CDR2 reads SQIVND (reference sequence). The CDR3 is 15 amino acids. Trimming took off 3 bases at V and 1 base at J, with 10 bases between the two ends.

This sequence joins TRBV5-5 and TRBJ2-7; 7 bases map to TRBD2. Germline loops: CDR1 SGHKS, CDR2 YYEKEE (reference sequence). The CDR3 contains 12 residues. Germline trimming cut 0 bases from V and 6 bases from J; bases unmatched to any gene: 0. The CDR3 DNA reads TGTGCCAGCAGCTTGGCGGGGGGCGAGCAGTACGTC. It translates to CASSLAGGEQYV.

DNA of the CDR3: TGCAGCGGCGGACAGGGTGGCTACGAGCAGTACTTC. It is translated as CSGGQGGYEQYF. The gene calls are TRBV29-1 and TRBJ2-7, with 8 bases that match TRBD1. From germline, CDR1 is SQVTM and CDR2 ANQGSEA. The CDR3 has 12 residues. The ends lost 7 bases at V and 3 bases at J; junction bases unmatched: 5.

This clone came up a few times. The V gene is TRBV4-2, the J gene TRBJ2-2; TRBD2 aligns across 9 bases. Trimming removed 0 bases from V and 7 bases from J; junction bases left unmatched: 3. Germline loops: CDR1 LGHNA, CDR2 YNFKEQ. There are 15 residues in the CDR3. The CDR3 reads CASSQDNSGGGELFF. CDR3 nucleotide sequence: TGTGCCAGCAGCCAAGATAATAGCGGGGGCGGGGAGCTGTTTTTT.

The chain links TRBV6-5 to TRBJ1-5; 9 bases fit TRBD1. The CDR3 has 12 residues. Germline loops: CDR1 MNHEY, CDR2 SVGAGI. After removal of 8 bases from V and 7 bases from J, the junction contained 3 bases not matched to a gene. The CDR3 coding sequence is TGTGCCAGCGGGACAGGGAGGCAGCCCCAGCATTTT. This sequence encodes CASGTGRQPQHF.

The CDR3 region is CAISAGASTDTQYF. CDR3 nucleotide sequence: TGTGCCATCAGCGCGGGGGCTAGCACAGATACGCAGTATTTT. The gene calls are TRBV10-3 and TRBJ2-3; D perhaps matches TRBD2 (7 bases). The CDR3 has 14 amino acids. The V gene's germline CDR1 is ENHRY and CDR2 SYGVKD. Trimming took 6 bases from V and 0 from J, leaving 10 bases between them.

The genes are TRBV7-2 and TRBJ2-5; 7 bases match TRBD1. The germline CDR1 and CDR2 sequences are SGHTA and FQGNSA. Trimming cost V 6 bases and J 3 bases; bases outside gene matches: 7. This CDR3 is 14 amino acids long. CDR3 in DNA: TGTGCCAGCAGTTTGGGACAGTGGGAAGAGACCCAGTACTTC. It is translated as CASSLGQWEETQYF.

The chain links TRBV18 to TRBJ1-1; no definite D call. CDR1 is KGHSH and CDR2 is LQKENI in the germline V gene. The V and J ends lost 6 bases and 4 bases respectively, with 15 bases between them. This CDR3 spans 14 amino acids. CDR3: CASSSGIVATEAFF. The DNA for the CDR3 is TGTGCCAGCTCTTCGGGGATTGTAGCCACTGAAGCTTTCTTT.